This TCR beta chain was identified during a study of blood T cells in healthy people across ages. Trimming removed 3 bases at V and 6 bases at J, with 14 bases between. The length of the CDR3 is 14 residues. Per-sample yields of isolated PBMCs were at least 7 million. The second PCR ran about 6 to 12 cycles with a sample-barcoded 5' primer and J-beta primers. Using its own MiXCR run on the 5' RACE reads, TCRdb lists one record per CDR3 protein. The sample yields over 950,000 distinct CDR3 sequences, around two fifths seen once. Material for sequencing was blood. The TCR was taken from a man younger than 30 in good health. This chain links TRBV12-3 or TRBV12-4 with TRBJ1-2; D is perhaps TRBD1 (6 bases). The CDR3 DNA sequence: TGTGCCAGCAGTTTGATCTCCAGGGGTGATGGCTACACCTTC. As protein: CASSLISRGDGYTF.